The present TCR beta chain was sequenced within a study of T cell repertoires in cytomegalovirus infection. Study-wide background: Well-studied HLA-B-restricted CMV epitopes were used in the study alongside recently identified HLA-C-restricted ones. An indication of both CMV infection and matching HLA type came from public TCR beta signatures.

The CDR3 sequence is 15 residues long. Trimming took 1 base from V and 10 from J; bases not matched to a gene: 7. The V gene's germline CDR1 is SGHTA and CDR2 FQGTGA. Study-wide results and limits: Ex vivo responses were dominated by HLA-C-restricted CMV-specific TCR beta clonotypes.

TCRdb processed the reads anew with MiXCR; each CDR3 protein has one entry. The table records 360,000 or so distinct CDR3 sequences, approximately 30% of them present only once. This clonotype was seen more than once but under ten times. Its antigen is undetermined. The genes are TRBV7-3 and TRBJ2-1; TRBD2 matches 10 bases. The sample in question was cultured PBMCs, obtained from culture after CMV antigen stimulation. This clonotype was obtained from a human donor in good health (CMV status not recorded). Some clones in this sample may be carry-over from other donors' samples. Here the CDR3 reads CASSLIPSGSGEQFF. CDR3 bases: TGTGCCAGCAGCTTAATCCCTAGCGGGAGCGGCGAGCAGTTCTTC.